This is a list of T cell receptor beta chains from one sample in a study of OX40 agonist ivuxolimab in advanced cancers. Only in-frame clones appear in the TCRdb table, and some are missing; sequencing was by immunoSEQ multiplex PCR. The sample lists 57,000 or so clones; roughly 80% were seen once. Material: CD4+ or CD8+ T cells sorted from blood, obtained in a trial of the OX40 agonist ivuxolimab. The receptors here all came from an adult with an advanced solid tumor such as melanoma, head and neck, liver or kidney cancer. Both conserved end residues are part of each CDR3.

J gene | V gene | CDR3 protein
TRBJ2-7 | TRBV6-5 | CASSYPGANEQYF
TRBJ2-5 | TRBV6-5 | CASRKEVTQYF
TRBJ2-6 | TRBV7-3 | CASSLKQPGINSGANVLTF
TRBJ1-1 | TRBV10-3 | CAITRDSNTEAFF
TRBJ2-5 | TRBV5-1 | CASSLIRDGGSKETQYF
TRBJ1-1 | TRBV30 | CALETWVGTEAFF
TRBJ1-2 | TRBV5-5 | CASSLGMVRPEQKIYGYTF
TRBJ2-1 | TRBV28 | CASSPPGINEQFF
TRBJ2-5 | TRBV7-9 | CASSLGGLAKKTQYF
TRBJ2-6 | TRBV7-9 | CASSPGGSGANVLTF
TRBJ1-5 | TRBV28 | CASSLSGGGSNQPQHF
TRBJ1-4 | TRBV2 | CASVGGVTTNEKLFF
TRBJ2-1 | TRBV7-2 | CASSLTVRSYNEQFF
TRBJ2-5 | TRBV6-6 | CASSWGDSWSQETQYF
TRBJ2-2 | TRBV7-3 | CASSLGRGNTGELFF
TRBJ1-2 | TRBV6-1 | CASRLRGSINGYTF
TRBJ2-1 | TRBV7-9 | CASSFSGGVHNEQFF
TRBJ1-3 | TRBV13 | CASSLGLPGLTGNTIYF
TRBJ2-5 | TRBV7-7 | CASSFGETQYF
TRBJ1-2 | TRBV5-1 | CASSLGQLEGYTF
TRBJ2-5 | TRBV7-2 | CASSLVGSAGGPQETQYF
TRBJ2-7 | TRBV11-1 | CASSLTSGVNEQYF
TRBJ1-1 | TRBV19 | CASSISKDTEAFF
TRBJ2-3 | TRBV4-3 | CASSQDRGADTDTQYF
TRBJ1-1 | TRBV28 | CASTTGQGNTEAFF
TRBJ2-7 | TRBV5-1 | CASSLAGGATYEQYF
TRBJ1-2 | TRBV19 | CASSMGLRANYGYTF
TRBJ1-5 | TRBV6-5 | CASSRQQTGPGAQHF
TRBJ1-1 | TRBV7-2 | CASSLTSRTEAFF
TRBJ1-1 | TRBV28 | CASSNPGSQNTEAFF
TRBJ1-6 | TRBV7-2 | CASSFTGFNSPLHF
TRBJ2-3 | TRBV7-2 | CASSQKILDTQYF
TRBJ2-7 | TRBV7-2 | CASSSRQGARNEQYF
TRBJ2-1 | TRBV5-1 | CASGETGRGQDEQFF
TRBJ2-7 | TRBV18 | CASSRDAGADEQYF
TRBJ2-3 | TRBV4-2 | CASSQETRTGVILTDTQYF
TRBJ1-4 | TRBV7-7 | CASRGTGSEKLFF
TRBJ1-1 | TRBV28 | CASSLVQGLAFF
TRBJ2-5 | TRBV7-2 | CASSFGGMIETQYF
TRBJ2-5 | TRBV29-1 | CSWGHQETQYF
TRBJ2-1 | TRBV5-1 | CASSLAGQGTYNEQFF
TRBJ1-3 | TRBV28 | CASSSSQGGGNTIYF